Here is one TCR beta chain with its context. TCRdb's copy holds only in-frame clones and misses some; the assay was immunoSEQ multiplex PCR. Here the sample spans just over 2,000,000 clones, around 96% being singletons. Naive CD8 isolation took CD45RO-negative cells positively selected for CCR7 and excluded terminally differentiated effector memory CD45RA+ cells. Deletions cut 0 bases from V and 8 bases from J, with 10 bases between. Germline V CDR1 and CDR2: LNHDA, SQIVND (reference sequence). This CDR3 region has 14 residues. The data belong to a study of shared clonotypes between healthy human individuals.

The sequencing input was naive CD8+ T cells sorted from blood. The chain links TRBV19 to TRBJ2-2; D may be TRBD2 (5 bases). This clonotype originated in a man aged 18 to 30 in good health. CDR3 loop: CASSIEYREGELFF. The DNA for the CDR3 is TGTGCCAGTAGTATAGAGTACCGGGAAGGGGAGCTGTTTTTT.